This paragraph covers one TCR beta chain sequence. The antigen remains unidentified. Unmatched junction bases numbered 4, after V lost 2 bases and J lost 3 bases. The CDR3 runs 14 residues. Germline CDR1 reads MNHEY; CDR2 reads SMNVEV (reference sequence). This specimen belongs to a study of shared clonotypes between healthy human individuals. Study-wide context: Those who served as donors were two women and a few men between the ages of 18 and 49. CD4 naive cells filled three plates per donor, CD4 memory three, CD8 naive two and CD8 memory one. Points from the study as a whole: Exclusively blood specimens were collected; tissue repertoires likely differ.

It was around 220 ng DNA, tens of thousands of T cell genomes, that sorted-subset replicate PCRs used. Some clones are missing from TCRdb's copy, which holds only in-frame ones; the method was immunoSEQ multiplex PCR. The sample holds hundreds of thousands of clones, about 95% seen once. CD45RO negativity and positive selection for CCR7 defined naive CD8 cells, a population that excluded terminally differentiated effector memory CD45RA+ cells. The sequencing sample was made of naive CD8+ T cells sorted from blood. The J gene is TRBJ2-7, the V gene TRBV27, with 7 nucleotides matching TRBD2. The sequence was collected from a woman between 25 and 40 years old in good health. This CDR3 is CASSLQRGYYEQYF. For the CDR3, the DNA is TGTGCCAGCAGTTTACAGCGGGGCTACTACGAGCAGTACTTC.